The 17 T cell receptor beta chains below were found in one sample sequenced in a study of CD8+ T cells in alopecia areata. Sequencing relied on a cDNA template that was reverse transcribed from extracted RNA. The repertoire was sequenced with immunoSEQ multiplex PCR; TCRdb's copy has only in-frame clones and lacks some. The table has about 130,000 clones, about 60% seen once; the top ten hold 5% to 7.5%. Source: CD4+ T cells sorted from blood, taken at week 0. Receptors originate from a human donor with alopecia areata.

The chain uses TRBV19 and TRBJ1-5; 9 nucleotides align to TRBD1. CDR1 LNHDA and CDR2 SQIVND come from the germline V gene (reference sequence). The CDR3 is 14 residues long. V lost 4 bases, J lost 7 bases, and 5 bases stayed unmatched. DNA of the CDR3: TGTGCCAGTAGTAGCCGGGACAGGGTACAGCCCCAGCATTTT. Residues: CASSSRDRVQPQHF.

This clone was picked up a small number of times. CDR3 DNA sequence: TGCAGCGTTGAGTTTCTTGACAGGGGGCCTGGGGCCAACGTCCTGACTTTC. Residues: CSVEFLDRGPGANVLTF. The V call is TRBV29-1, the J call TRBJ2-6; 10 nucleotides line up with TRBD1. The length of the CDR3 is 17 residues. The V segment lost 3 bases and the J segment 2 bases; nucleotides outside the gene matches: 7. The germline V gene has CDR1 SQVTM and CDR2 ANQGSEA. Drawing the rest from reference TRBV29-1 and TRBJ2-6, the complete variable domain is SAVISQKPSRDICQRGTSLTIQCQVDSQVTMMFWYRQQPGQSLTLIATANQGSEATYESGFVIDKFPISRPNLTFSTLTVSNMSPEDSSIYLCSVEFLDRGPGANVLTFGAGSRLTVL.

The CDR3 DNA follows: TGTGCCAGCAGCTCGACAGGGGGCTATGGCTACACCTTC. It translates to CASSSTGGYGYTF. This rearrangement joins TRBV7-8 to TRBJ1-2; TRBD1 agrees at 9 bases. CDR3 length: 13 amino acids. Unmatched junction bases numbered 1, after V lost 4 bases and J lost 4 bases. Germline lookup yields CDR1 SGHVS and CDR2 FQNEAQ.

The chain combines TRBV2 with TRBJ1-4, with D tentatively TRBD1 (6 bases). The CDR3 spans 13 residues. V lost 5 bases and J lost 8, with 12 bases in between. In germline, CDR1 is SNHLY, CDR2 FYNNEI. CDR3 sequence reads: CASSKQGGEKLFF. The CDR3 bases are TGTGCCAGCAGTAAACAGGGAGGGGAAAAACTGTTTTTT.

This chain joins TRBV29-1 and TRBJ1-5; TRBD1 aligns across 8 bases. The germline V gene encodes CDR1 SQVTM and CDR2 ANQGSEA. The CDR3 covers 14 residues. V was clipped by 5 bases and J by 4 bases; unmatched bases: 7. The CDR3 loop is CSVTGQGPNQPQHF. Written as DNA, the CDR3 is TGCAGCGTTACCGGACAGGGACCTAATCAGCCCCAGCATTTT.

About this clone itself: Other nucleotide sequences from this sample produce the same CDR3. This rearrangement joins TRBV29-1 to TRBJ2-2; no clear D. There are 11 residues in the CDR3. Trimming shortened V by 4 bases and J by 3 bases, and 3 bases separated the two germline ends. Germline CDR1 reads SQVTM; CDR2 reads ANQGSEA. The CDR3 DNA reads as TGCAGCGTTGGCGACACCGGGGAGCTGTTTTTT. This encodes CSVGDTGELFF.

This chain uses TRBV2 with TRBJ2-7; no clear D. The CDR3 is 12 residues long. V lost 6 bases and J 7 bases, leaving 13 bases between the germline ends. Germline CDR1 is SNHLY and CDR2 is FYNNEI. CDR3 amino acids: CASRYSSWEQYF. CDR3 coding DNA: TGTGCCAGCAGGTACTCATCGTGGGAGCAGTACTTC.

CDR3 coding DNA: TGTGCCAGCTCACCAGGGACAGGTCACTCCTACGAGCAGTACTTC. This gives the protein CASSPGTGHSYEQYF. The chain recombines TRBV18 with TRBJ2-7; 8 nucleotides line up with TRBD1. Unmatched junction bases numbered 3, after V lost 2 bases and J lost 0 bases. This CDR3 region has 15 residues. Germline CDR1 KGHSH, CDR2 LQKENI.

The CDR3 nucleotides are TGTGCCAGCAGTGGCCCCGGGGGAGGGAGGAGGATCCAAGAGACCCAGTACTTC. As protein: CASSGPGGGRRIQETQYF. V and J are TRBV2 and TRBJ2-5; 7 positions match TRBD2. V was pared by 4 bases and J by 1 base, with 15 bases of the junction left unmatched. There are 18 residues in the CDR3. Looked up from germline, CDR1 is SNHLY and CDR2 is FYNNEI.

The V call is TRBV7-9, the J call TRBJ1-2; D remains ambiguous. The CDR3 loop spans 12 amino acids. In germline, CDR1 is SEHNR, CDR2 FQNEAQ (reference sequence). The V end was cut by 1 base, the J end by 7 bases, with 7 bases between. DNA for the CDR3: TGTGCCAGCAGCTTAGACAGAGTTGGCTACACCTTC. It codes for CASSLDRVGYTF.

The rearrangement links TRBV9 to TRBJ1-4, with D unresolved. The CDR3 length is 13 residues. V gave up 3 bases and J gave up 8 bases, with 11 bases separating them. CDR1 is SGDLS, CDR2 YYNGEE, per germline. The CDR3 coding sequence is TGTGCCAGCAGCGAACAAAGCGGAGAAAAACTGTTTTTT. Amino acid sequence: CASSEQSGEKLFF.

The genes are TRBV5-1 and TRBJ1-2; D is uncertain. This CDR3 comprises 13 residues. Trimming left V 7 bases short and J 0 bases short, with 10 bases between. The V gene's germline CDR1 is SGHRS and CDR2 YFSETQ. CDR3 loop: CASGPETNYGYTF. CDR3 bases: TGCGCCAGCGGACCCGAAACTAACTATGGCTACACCTTC.

V usage is TRBV5-3 and J usage is TRBJ2-3; no definite D call. TRBV5-3 is designated an ORF whose function remains uncertain. Trimming pared 4 bases from V and 4 bases from J, leaving 7 bases between. The length of the CDR3 is 12 residues. CDR3 DNA: TGTGCCAGAAGCGCCAAGCCAGATACGCAGTATTTT. Translating gives CARSAKPDTQYF.

This chain connects TRBV7-9 to TRBJ2-3, with 10 nucleotides matching TRBD2. Germline V gene data show CDR1 as SEHNR and CDR2 as FQNEAQ (reference sequence). The CDR3 length is 15 residues. V shed 3 bases, J shed 1 base, and the junction held 1 base outside the gene matches. The CDR3 spells CASSFGTSGTDTQYF. CDR3 bases: TGTGCCAGCAGCTTCGGGACTAGCGGCACAGATACGCAGTATTTT.

The chain links TRBV29-1 to TRBJ2-7, with a tentative D call TRBD1 (6 bases). This CDR3 spans 14 amino acids. V was pared by 6 bases and J by 3 bases, with 18 bases between. Germline lookup yields CDR1 SQVTM and CDR2 ANQGSEA. The CDR3 DNA is TGCAGCGTGATATCCGGGACATCGGACTACGAGCAGTACTTC. Its translation is CSVISGTSDYEQYF.

The V and J genes are TRBV20-1 and TRBJ2-1, with a possible D match to TRBD2 (6 bases). This CDR3 has 10 amino acids. The V gene lost 6 bases and the J gene lost 12 bases, with 12 bases spanning the gap. CDR1 and CDR2 from the germline V gene are DFQATT and SNEGSKA (reference sequence). The CDR3 DNA reads as TGCAGTGCAGGGGACTCGGTGCAGTTCTTC. Translating it yields CSAGDSVQFF.

Concerning this clone itself: Additional DNA sequences in this sample encode the identical CDR3. V is TRBV5-1 and J is TRBJ1-4, with D perhaps TRBD1 (6 bases). The length of the CDR3 is 13 residues. The germline V and J ends were trimmed by 4 bases and 5 bases, with 9 bases remaining between them. Germline-derived CDR1 and CDR2 are SGHRS and YFSETQ. CDR3: CASSPGQNEKLFF. CDR3 DNA sequence: TGCGCCAGCAGCCCCGGACAGAATGAAAAACTGTTTTTT.